This is a list of T cell receptor beta chains from one sample in a study of control samples from healthy donors and cancer patients. Sequenced by immunoSEQ multiplex PCR; TCRdb stores in-frame clones only, minus some. The sample yields about 160,000 clones, about 87% seen once. Specimen: blood. The receptors here all came from a man younger than 40 in good health. CDR3s include the opening cysteine and the closing phenylalanine or tryptophan. The D gene is left open where the match is weak. Only some rows state a clone size, as once, few, many or a class for expanded clones.

TRBV28,TRBJ2-7,TRBD2,NA,CASSFPQSGSRSYEQYF,TGTGCCAGCAGTTTCCCCCAGAGCGGGAGTCGCTCCTACGAGCAGTACTTC
TRBV2,TRBJ2-1,NA,few,CASSGQGGVTYNEQFF,TGTGCCAGCAGTGGCCAGGGAGGTGTAACCTACAATGAGCAGTTCTTC
TRBV2,TRBJ1-6,NA,NA,CASRTRVTTYNSPLHF,TGTGCCAGCAGGACCCGGGTTACGACCTATAATTCACCCCTCCACTTT
TRBV5-6,TRBJ1-4,NA,NA,CASSLGEKLFF,TGTGCCAGCAGCTTGGGGGAAAAACTGTTTTTT
TRBV28,TRBJ2-1,TRBD1,NA,CASSLAASAGGFDNEQFF,TGTGCCAGCAGTTTAGCAGCGTCGGCAGGGGGTTTCGATAATGAGCAGTTCTTC
TRBV7-2,TRBJ1-1,TRBD1,few,CASSSTTGTVNTEAFF,TGTGCCAGCAGCTCAACAACCGGGACAGTTAACACTGAAGCTTTCTTT
TRBV27,TRBJ1-3,NA,NA,CASRGIGNTIYF,TGTGCCAGCAGGGGGATAGGGAACACCATATATTTT
TRBV2,TRBJ2-7,TRBD1,NA,CASDGQGGSYEQYF,TGTGCCAGCGACGGACAGGGTGGCTCCTACGAGCAGTACTTC
TRBV6-5,TRBJ2-3,NA,NA,CASGRDSVDTQYF,TGTGCCAGCGGGCGGGATTCGGTGGATACGCAGTATTTT
TRBV18,TRBJ2-7,NA,NA,CASSPPAVPQYEQYF,TGTGCCAGCTCACCCCCAGCGGTCCCACAATACGAGCAGTACTTC
TRBV7-8,TRBJ2-5,TRBD1,NA,CASSLEDRGVQETQYF,TGTGCCAGCAGCTTAGAGGACAGGGGGGTTCAAGAGACCCAGTACTTC
TRBV6-5,TRBJ1-2,NA,NA,CASQPGHENGYTF,TGTGCCAGCCAACCGGGACATGAGAATGGCTACACCTTC
TRBV11-1,TRBJ2-1,TRBD2,NA,CASSFPLAGALNEQFF,TGTGCCAGCAGCTTTCCTCTAGCGGGAGCCCTTAATGAGCAGTTCTTC
TRBV7-2,TRBJ1-2,TRBD1,NA,CASSPGTGVGYTF,TGTGCCAGCAGCCCCGGGACAGGGGTCGGCTACACCTTC
TRBV11-3,TRBJ1-3,TRBD1,NA,CASSKGGPGNTIYF,TGTGCCAGCAGCAAAGGGGGCCCTGGAAACACCATATATTTT
TRBV28,TRBJ1-2,TRBD1,NA,CASTNQGQAVYGYTF,TGTGCCAGCACCAACCAGGGACAGGCCGTCTATGGCTACACCTTC
TRBV5-1,TRBJ2-2,TRBD2,NA,CASSPGEAGGLTGELFF,TGCGCCAGCAGCCCGGGTGAGGCGGGAGGCCTCACCGGGGAGCTGTTTTTT
TRBV7-6,TRBJ1-2,NA,NA,CASSLLGSNYGYTF,TGTGCCAGCAGCTTGCTTGGTTCAAACTATGGCTACACCTTC
TRBV7-9,TRBJ2-3,NA,few,CASSPTPDTQYF,TGTGCCAGCAGCCCTACACCGGATACGCAGTATTTT
TRBV3-1/TRBV3-2,TRBJ1-1,NA,NA,CASSPRRSGRERNTEAFF,TGTGCCAGCAGCCCCAGGAGGTCAGGGAGAGAACGGAACACTGAAGCTTTCTTT
TRBV16,TRBJ1-5,NA,NA,CASSQSDANQPQHF,TGTGCCAGCAGCCAATCCGATGCCAATCAGCCCCAGCATTTT
TRBV5-1,TRBJ2-3,NA,NA,CASRPQPTSTDTQYF,TGCGCCAGCAGACCACAGCCTACGAGCACAGATACGCAGTATTTT
TRBV28,TRBJ2-6,NA,NA,CASGITAGSLSGANVLTF,TGTGCCAGTGGGATAACGGCAGGATCACTCTCTGGGGCCAACGTCCTGACTTTC
TRBV29-1,TRBJ1-1,NA,NA,CSVRAGTYWNTEAFF,TGCAGCGTCCGCGCAGGGACTTATTGGAACACTGAAGCTTTCTTT
TRBV5-8,TRBJ1-5,NA,once,CASSLFRADNQPQHF,TGTGCCAGCAGCTTGTTTCGGGCAGACAATCAGCCCCAGCATTTT
TRBV6-6,TRBJ1-5,NA,once,CASIPTGRGQPQHF,TGTGCCAGCATCCCTACGGGGCGGGGACAGCCCCAGCATTTT
TRBV7-2,TRBJ2-1,NA,NA,CASSVQLENEQFF,TGTGCCAGCAGCGTACAACTAGAGAATGAGCAGTTCTTC
TRBV19,TRBJ2-1,NA,NA,CASSMVGGRGNEQFF,TGTGCCAGTAGTATGGTAGGTGGTAGAGGGAATGAGCAGTTCTTC
TRBV3-1/TRBV3-2,TRBJ2-7,TRBD1,NA,CASTRDRSSYEQYF,TGTGCCAGCACCCGGGACAGAAGCTCCTACGAGCAGTACTTC
TRBV2,TRBJ2-5,NA,NA,CASSGTAGRETQYF,TGTGCCAGCAGTGGGACAGCGGGCCGCGAGACCCAGTACTTC
TRBV5-1,TRBJ1-6,NA,NA,CASSEPLSNSPLHF,TGCGCCAGCAGCGAACCGCTTTCCAATTCACCCCTCCACTTT
TRBV2,TRBJ1-5,NA,NA,CASSVQTGNQPQHF,TGTGCCAGCTCGGTCCAAACGGGCAATCAGCCCCAGCATTTT
TRBV2,TRBJ2-5,TRBD2,NA,CARAGGTQETQYF,TGTGCCAGAGCGGGGGGCACACAAGAGACCCAGTACTTC
TRBV5-4,TRBJ2-6,NA,NA,CASSPGANVLTF,TGTGCCAGCAGCCCTGGGGCCAACGTCCTGACTTTC
TRBV5-1,TRBJ2-7,NA,NA,CASSLGQVESYEQYF,TGCGCCAGCAGCTTGGGGCAGGTCGAATCCTACGAGCAGTACTTC
TRBV30,TRBJ1-5,NA,NA,CAWSVSGENAQPQHF,TGTGCCTGGAGTGTTTCAGGGGAAAACGCGCAGCCCCAGCATTTT
TRBV2,TRBJ2-3,NA,NA,CASSDTSQTVGDTQYF,TGTGCCAGCAGTGATACCAGCCAAACTGTCGGAGATACGCAGTATTTT
TRBV24-1,TRBJ2-3,TRBD2,NA,CATQRRGSTDTQYF,TGTGCCACCCAGCGGCGGGGGAGCACAGATACGCAGTATTTT
TRBV9,TRBJ2-3,NA,NA,CASSGGGSDTQYF,TGTGCCAGCTCAGGCGGCGGGTCAGATACGCAGTATTTT
TRBV28,TRBJ2-7,TRBD2,NA,CASSSTSGISYEQYF,TGTGCCAGCAGTAGCACTAGCGGGATCTCCTACGAGCAGTACTTC
TRBV27,TRBJ1-2,NA,NA,CASSPSRGPIYGYTF,TGTGCCAGCAGTCCCTCTCGTGGGCCAATCTATGGCTACACCTTC
TRBV6-5,TRBJ1-5,NA,NA,CASRREGNQPQHF,TGTGCCAGCAGACGGGAGGGGAATCAGCCCCAGCATTTT
TRBV18,TRBJ2-5,TRBD2,once,CASSGSLADETQYF,TGTGCCAGCTCAGGATCACTAGCGGACGAGACCCAGTACTTC
TRBV7-2,TRBJ1-4,NA,NA,CASSLGPTTNEKLFF,TGTGCCAGCAGCTTAGGCCCCACAACTAATGAAAAACTGTTTTTT
TRBV5-4,TRBJ2-1,NA,NA,CASSLDSGEQFF,TGTGCCAGCAGCCTAGACTCGGGTGAGCAGTTCTTC
TRBV5-1,TRBJ1-2,TRBD1,once,CASSRGTVNGYTF,TGCGCCAGCAGCAGAGGGACAGTAAATGGCTACACCTTC
TRBV7-9,TRBJ2-1,NA,once,CASSLTPEQFF,TGTGCCAGCAGCTTAACCCCTGAGCAGTTCTTC
TRBV15,TRBJ1-5,TRBD1,NA,CATSRDLSGQGGQPQHF,TGTGCCACCAGCAGAGATCTCTCGGGACAGGGTGGCCAGCCCCAGCATTTT
TRBV30,TRBJ2-5,TRBD1,NA,CAWTGQPGETQYF,TGTGCCTGGACGGGACAGCCAGGAGAGACCCAGTACTTC
TRBV29-1,TRBJ1-1,NA,few,CSVTPRLVNTEAFF,TGCAGCGTCACTCCCCGATTAGTTAACACTGAAGCTTTCTTT
TRBV5-6,TRBJ1-4,NA,NA,CASSSTPQRRGNEKLFF,TGTGCCAGCAGCTCGACGCCTCAGAGGCGAGGGAATGAAAAACTGTTTTTT